A single sample gave rise to the 8 T cell receptor beta chains below, sequenced in a study of blood T cell repertoires in COVID-19. Assay used: immunoSEQ multiplex PCR; TCRdb lists only in-frame clones, some missing. The sample includes roughly 220,000 clones, under 90% of them seen just once. Sequencing was carried out using peripheral blood. The origin of the receptors is a man aged 80 or over with acute or convalescent COVID-19.

The chain has TRBV21-1 and TRBJ2-3; the DNA was not used to check the table's D call, TRBD2. TRBV21-1 is given as a pseudogene. The CDR3 is made up of 18 amino acids. The CDR3 spells CASSPGLAGGPSTDTQYF. In DNA form, the CDR3 reads TGTGCCAGCAGCCCCGGACTAGCGGGAGGGCCCAGCACAGATACGCAGTATTTT.

The chain links TRBV9 to TRBJ2-5; D is perhaps TRBD1 (6 bases). CDR3 length equals 14 residues. Trimming took 2 bases from V and 1 from J, leaving 9 bases between them. Germline V CDR1 and CDR2: SGDLS, YYNGEE. The CDR3 loop is CASSVAGVQETQYF. The CDR3 nucleotides read TGTGCCAGCAGCGTGGCAGGGGTCCAAGAGACCCAGTACTTC.

The chain carries TRBV3-1 (or the pseudogene TRBV3-2) and TRBJ1-2; D might be TRBD1 (6 bases). CDR1 is LGHDT and CDR2 is YNNKEL in the germline V gene (reference sequence). The ends were cut back, 2 bases at V and 4 bases at J, with 11 bases in the middle. The CDR3 loop spans 14 amino acids. Here the CDR3 DNA reads TGTGCCAGCAGCCAAAGAGGACAGACCTATGGCTACACCTTC. It codes for CASSQRGQTYGYTF.

This chain connects TRBV11-3 to TRBJ2-1; 10 bases are a match to TRBD1. J lost 4 bases, V lost 3 bases, and 3 bases had no gene match. The germline CDR1 and CDR2 sequences are SGHNT and YENEEA. The CDR3 contains 15 residues. The CDR3 region has the DNA TGTGCCAGCAGCTTCGGACAGGGGGGTTACAATGAGCAGTTCTTC. Amino acid sequence: CASSFGQGGYNEQFF.

This clone was counted a single time. The V gene is TRBV7-9, the J gene TRBJ2-3; 13 positions agree with TRBD2. This CDR3 is 18 amino acids long. J was trimmed by 4 bases and V by 5 bases; bases with no gene match: 12. Germline loops: CDR1 SEHNR, CDR2 FQNEAQ (reference sequence). CDR3 in DNA: TGTGCCAGCAGCGCTACTAGCGGGAGGGGCCGGGGGCCAGATACGCAGTATTTT. It is translated as CASSATSGRGRGPDTQYF.

This clone has a single count. The chain couples TRBV12-5 to TRBJ1-6; D remains ambiguous. Trimming stripped 2 bases from V and 8 bases from J, with 7 bases between. There are 13 residues in the CDR3. The germline gives CDR1 LGHNT, CDR2 FRNRAP. The DNA for the CDR3 is TGTGCTAGTGGTTTGAACAGCTATTCACCCCTCCACTTT. It encodes CASGLNSYSPLHF.

The rearrangement joins TRBV5-1 to TRBJ1-1, with D unresolved. The V end lost 0 bases, the J end lost 6 bases, and 9 bases lay between the germline ends. The CDR3 is 13 amino acids. Germline values: CDR1 SGHRS, CDR2 YFSETQ. For the CDR3, the DNA is TGCGCCAGCAGCTTGGAAGCGGAGGCTGAAGCTTTCTTT. It codes for CASSLEAEAEAFF. Full variable domain (remainder filled in from reference TRBV5-1 and TRBJ1-1): KAGVTQTPRYLIKTRGQQVTLSCSPISGHRSVSWYQQTPGQGLQFLFEYFSETQRNKGNFPGRFSGRQFSNSRSEMNVSTLELGDSALYLCASSLEAEAEAFFGQGTRLTVV.

This clone has a handful of counts. V usage is TRBV5-1 and J usage is TRBJ1-6, with 8 bases fitting TRBD1. The CDR3 is 14 amino acids. Germline-derived CDR1 and CDR2 are SGHRS and YFSETQ. The ends lost 1 base at V and 7 bases at J; junction bases unmatched: 1. CDR3 residues: CASSLPGGNSPLHF. The CDR3 DNA follows: TGCGCCAGCAGCTTGCCAGGGGGCAATTCACCCCTCCACTTT. The full variable domain, with the rest looked up from reference TRBV5-1 and TRBJ1-6, is KAGVTQTPRYLIKTRGQQVTLSCSPISGHRSVSWYQQTPGQGLQFLFEYFSETQRNKGNFPGRFSGRQFSNSRSEMNVSTLELGDSALYLCASSLPGGNSPLHFGNGTRLTVT.